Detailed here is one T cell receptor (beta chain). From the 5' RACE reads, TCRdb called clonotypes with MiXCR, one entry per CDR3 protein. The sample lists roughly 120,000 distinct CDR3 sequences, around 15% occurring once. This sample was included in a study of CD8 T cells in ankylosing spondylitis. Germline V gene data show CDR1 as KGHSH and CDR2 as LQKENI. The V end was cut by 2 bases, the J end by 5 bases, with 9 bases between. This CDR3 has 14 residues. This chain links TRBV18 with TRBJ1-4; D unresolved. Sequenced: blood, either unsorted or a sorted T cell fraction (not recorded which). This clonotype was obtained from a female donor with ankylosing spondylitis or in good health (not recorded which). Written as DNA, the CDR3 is TGTGCCAGCTCACCAGGAGTTTTAAATGAAAAACTGTTTTTT. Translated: CASSPGVLNEKLFF.